The rows below give T cell receptor beta chains drawn from one sample of a study of siplizumab effects on memory and regulatory T cells. Some clones are missing from TCRdb's copy, which holds only in-frame ones; the method was immunoSEQ multiplex PCR. This table holds approximately 84,000 clones, 85% to 95% found once. The sequencing sample was made of CD8+ T cells sorted from blood. The receptors shown here come from a human donor in good health. CDR3s include the opening cysteine and the closing phenylalanine or tryptophan. The order of the fields is D gene, J gene, V gene, clone size, CDR3 protein, CDR3 DNA. The D gene is left open where the match is weak. Part of the rows lack a size; the others show once, few, many or a class for expanded clones.

>-|TRBJ2-3|TRBV10-3|once
CAISESGGPSDTQYF
TGTGCCATCAGTGAGTCGGGGGGACCCTCGGATACGCAGTATTTT
>-|TRBJ1-2|TRBV29-1|-
CSVDRGARGYTF
TGCAGCGTTGATCGGGGGGCTAGGGGCTACACCTTC
>TRBD2|TRBJ2-1|TRBV19|-
CASRERGLDEQFF
TGTGCCAGTAGGGAGCGGGGCCTCGATGAGCAGTTCTTC
>-|TRBJ2-4|TRBV9|-
CASSGRVENIQYF
TGTGCCAGCAGCGGCAGGGTCGAAAACATTCAGTACTTC
>TRBD1|TRBJ1-1|TRBV7-3|-
CASSQRQGKNTEAFF
TGTGCCAGCAGCCAACGACAGGGGAAGAACACTGAAGCTTTCTTT
>TRBD1|TRBJ2-1|TRBV4-1|-
CASGQGDGFEQFF
TGCGCCAGCGGGCAGGGGGATGGGTTTGAGCAGTTCTTC
>-|TRBJ2-1|TRBV4-1|-
CASSQEGRPPLNEQFF
TGCGCCAGCAGCCAAGAAGGGAGACCACCCTTGAATGAGCAGTTCTTC
>TRBD1|TRBJ2-5|TRBV29-1|-
CSVGTGSVKETQYF
TGCAGCGTAGGGACAGGGTCTGTTAAAGAGACCCAGTACTTC
>-|TRBJ2-2|TRBV4-1|-
CASSQVGGGELFF
TGCGCCAGCAGCCAAGTAGGTGGCGGGGAGCTGTTTTTT
>TRBD1|TRBJ2-4|TRBV12-5|-
CASGNRGHIQYF
TGTGCTAGTGGCAACAGGGGGCATATTCAGTACTTC